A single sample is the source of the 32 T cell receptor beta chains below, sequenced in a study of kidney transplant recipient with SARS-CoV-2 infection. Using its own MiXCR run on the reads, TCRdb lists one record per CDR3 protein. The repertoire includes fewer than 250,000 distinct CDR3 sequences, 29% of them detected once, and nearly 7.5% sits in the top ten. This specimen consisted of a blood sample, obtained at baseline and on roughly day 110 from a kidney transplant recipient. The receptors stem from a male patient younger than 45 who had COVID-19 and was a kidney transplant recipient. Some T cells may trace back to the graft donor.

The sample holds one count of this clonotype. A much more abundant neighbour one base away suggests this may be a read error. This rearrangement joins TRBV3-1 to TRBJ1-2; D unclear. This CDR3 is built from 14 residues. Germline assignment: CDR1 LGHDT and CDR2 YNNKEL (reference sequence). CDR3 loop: CASGQDRPNYGYTF. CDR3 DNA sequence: TGTGCCAGCGGCCAAGACCGGCCTAACTATGGCTACACCTTC.

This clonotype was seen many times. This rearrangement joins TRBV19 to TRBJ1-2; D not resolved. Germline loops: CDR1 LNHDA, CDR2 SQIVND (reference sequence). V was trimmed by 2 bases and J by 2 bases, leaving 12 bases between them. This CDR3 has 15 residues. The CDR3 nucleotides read TGTGCCAGTAGTATATTCCGGTTGGGGAACTATGGCTACACCTTC. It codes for CASSIFRLGNYGYTF.

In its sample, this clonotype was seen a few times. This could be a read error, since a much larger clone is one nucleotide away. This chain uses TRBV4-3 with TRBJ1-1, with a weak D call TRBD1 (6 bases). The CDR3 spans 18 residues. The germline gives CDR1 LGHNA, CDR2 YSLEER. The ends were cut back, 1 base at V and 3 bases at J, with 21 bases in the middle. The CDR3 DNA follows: TGCGCCAGCAGCCAAGGGATGGGGGCCGACCATTGGGACACTGAAGCTTTCTTT. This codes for CASSQGMGADHWDTEAFF.

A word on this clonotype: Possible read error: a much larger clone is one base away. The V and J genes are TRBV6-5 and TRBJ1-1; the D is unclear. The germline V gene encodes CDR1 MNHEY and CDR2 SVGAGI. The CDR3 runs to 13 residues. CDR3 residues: CASSYAENAEAFF. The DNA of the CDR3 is TGTGCCAGCAGTTACGCGGAGAACGCTGAAGCTTTCTTT.

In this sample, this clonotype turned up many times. The CDR3 here is CASSYTRDNEQFF. The CDR3 coding sequence is TGCGCCAGCAGCTACACCAGGGACAATGAGCAGTTCTTC. The chain has TRBV5-1 and TRBJ2-1; D may be TRBD1 (5 bases). Germline CDR1 SGHRS, CDR2 YFSETQ. Trimming shortened V by 3 bases and J by 5 bases, and 9 bases separated the two germline ends. CDR3 length equals 13 residues.

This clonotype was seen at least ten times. CDR3 sequence reads: CATNIQGAMNTEAFF. In DNA form, the CDR3 reads TGTGCCACAAACATACAGGGGGCCATGAACACTGAAGCTTTCTTT. This rearrangement joins TRBV10-3 to TRBJ1-1, with 9 bases identical to TRBD1. CDR3 length equals 15 residues. Germline loops: CDR1 ENHRY, CDR2 SYGVKD. With V trimmed by 10 bases and J by 0 bases, 9 bases remained unmatched.

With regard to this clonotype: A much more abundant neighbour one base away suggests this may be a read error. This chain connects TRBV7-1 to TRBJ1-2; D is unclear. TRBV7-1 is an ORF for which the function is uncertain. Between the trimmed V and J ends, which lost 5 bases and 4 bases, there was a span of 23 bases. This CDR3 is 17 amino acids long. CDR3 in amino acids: CASSPGGHEGKTYGYTF. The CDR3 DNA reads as TGTGCCAGCAGCCCGGGAGGTCACGAGGGAAAGACCTATGGCTACACCTTC.

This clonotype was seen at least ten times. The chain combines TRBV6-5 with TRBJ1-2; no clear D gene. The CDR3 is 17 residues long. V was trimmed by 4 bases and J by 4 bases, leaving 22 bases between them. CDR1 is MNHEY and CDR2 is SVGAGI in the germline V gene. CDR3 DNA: TGTGCCAGCAGTTTTAGTGACTCTATGCGAAAGACCTATGGCTACACCTTC. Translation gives CASSFSDSMRKTYGYTF.

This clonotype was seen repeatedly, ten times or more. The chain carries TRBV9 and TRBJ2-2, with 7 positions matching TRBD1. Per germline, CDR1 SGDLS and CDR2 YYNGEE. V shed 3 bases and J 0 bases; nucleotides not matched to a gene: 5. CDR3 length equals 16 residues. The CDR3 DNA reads TGTGCCAGCAGCGGCAGGACAGGAGCGAACACCGGGGAGCTGTTTTTT. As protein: CASSGRTGANTGELFF. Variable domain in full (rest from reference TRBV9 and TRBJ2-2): DSGVTQTPKHLITATGQRVTLRCSPRSGDLSVYWYQQSLDQGLQFLIQYYNGEERAKGNILERFSAQQFPDLHSELNLSSLELGDSALYFCASSGRTGANTGELFFGEGSRLTVL.

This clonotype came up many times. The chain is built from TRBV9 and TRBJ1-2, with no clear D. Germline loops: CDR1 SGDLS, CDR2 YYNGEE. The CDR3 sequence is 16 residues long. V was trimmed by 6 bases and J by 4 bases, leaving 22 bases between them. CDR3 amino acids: CASICLYSRKTYGYTF. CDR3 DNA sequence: TGTGCCAGCATTTGTCTGTACTCAAGAAAGACCTATGGCTACACCTTC.

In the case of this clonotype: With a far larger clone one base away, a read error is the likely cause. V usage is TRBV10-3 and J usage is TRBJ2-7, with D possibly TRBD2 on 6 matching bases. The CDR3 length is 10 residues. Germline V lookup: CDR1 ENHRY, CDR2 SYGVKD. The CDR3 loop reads CVTWGDEQYF. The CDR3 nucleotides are TGTGTAACGTGGGGGGACGAGCAGTACTTC.

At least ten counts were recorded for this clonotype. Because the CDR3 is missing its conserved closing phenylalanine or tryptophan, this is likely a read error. CDR3 DNA: TGTGCCACCAGTCTAGCATCTAGTACCAGAAAGACCTATGGCTACACCCTC. This encodes CATSLASSTRKTYGYTL. The gene calls are TRBV24-1 and TRBJ1-2; no reliable D call. Looked up from germline, CDR1 is KGHDR and CDR2 is SFDVKD. The CDR3 length is 17 residues. V was cut by 6 bases and J by 4 bases, with 23 bases left in between.

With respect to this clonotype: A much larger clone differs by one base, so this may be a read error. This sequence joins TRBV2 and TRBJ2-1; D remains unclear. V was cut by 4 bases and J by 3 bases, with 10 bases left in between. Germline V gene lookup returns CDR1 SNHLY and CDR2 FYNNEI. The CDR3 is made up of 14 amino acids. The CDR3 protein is CASSGRSLYNEQFF. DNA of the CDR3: TGTGCCAGCAGTGGCAGGTCCCTCTACAATGAGCAGTTCTTC.

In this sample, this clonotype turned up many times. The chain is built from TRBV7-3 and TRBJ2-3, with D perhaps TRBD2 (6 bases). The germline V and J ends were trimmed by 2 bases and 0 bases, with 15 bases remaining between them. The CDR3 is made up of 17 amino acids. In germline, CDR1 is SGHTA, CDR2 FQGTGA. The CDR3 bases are TGTGCCAGCAGCTTATCCCTTGCGGGAACTAGCACAGATACGCAGTATTTT. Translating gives CASSLSLAGTSTDTQYF.

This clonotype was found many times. Here the CDR3 reads CASSQVGNRYTEAFF. In nucleotides, the CDR3 is TGCGCCAGCAGCCAAGTAGGGAATCGGTACACTGAAGCTTTCTTT. The chain uses TRBV4-1 and TRBJ1-1; D call uncertain. This CDR3 is built from 15 residues. The ends were cut back, 1 base at V and 3 bases at J, with 12 bases in the middle. In germline, CDR1 is MGHRA, CDR2 YSYEKL.

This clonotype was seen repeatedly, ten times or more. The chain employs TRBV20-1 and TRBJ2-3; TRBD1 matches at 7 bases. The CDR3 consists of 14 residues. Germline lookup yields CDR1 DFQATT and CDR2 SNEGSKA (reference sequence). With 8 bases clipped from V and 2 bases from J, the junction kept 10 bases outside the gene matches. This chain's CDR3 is CSPRTGPTTDTQYF. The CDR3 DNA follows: TGCAGTCCCCGGACAGGCCCCACCACAGATACGCAGTATTTT.

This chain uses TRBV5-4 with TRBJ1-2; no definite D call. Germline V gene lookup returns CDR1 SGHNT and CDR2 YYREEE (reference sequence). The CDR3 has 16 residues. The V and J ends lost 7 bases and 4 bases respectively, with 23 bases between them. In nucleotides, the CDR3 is TGTGCCAGCCTGAATTGCGTACCAGGAAAGACCTATGGCTACACCTTC. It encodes CASLNCVPGKTYGYTF.

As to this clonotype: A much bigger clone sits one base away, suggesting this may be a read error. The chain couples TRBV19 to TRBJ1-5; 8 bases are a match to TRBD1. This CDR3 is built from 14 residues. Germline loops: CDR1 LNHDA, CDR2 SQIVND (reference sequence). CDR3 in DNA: TGTGGCAGTAGTGGACAGGGCGGAAATCAGCCCCAGCATTTT. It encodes CGSSGQGGNQPQHF.

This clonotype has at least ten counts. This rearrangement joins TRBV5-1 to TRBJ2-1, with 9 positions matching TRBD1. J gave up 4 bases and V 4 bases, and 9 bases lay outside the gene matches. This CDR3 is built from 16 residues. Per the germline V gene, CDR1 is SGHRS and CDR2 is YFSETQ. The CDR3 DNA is TGCGCCAGCAGCCCCACAGCTGGACAGGGGTACAATGAGCAGTTCTTC. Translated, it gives CASSPTAGQGYNEQFF. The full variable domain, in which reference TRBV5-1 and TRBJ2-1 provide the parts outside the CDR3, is KAGVTQTPRYLIKTRGQQVTLSCSPISGHRSVSWYQQTPGQGLQFLFEYFSETQRNKGNFPGRFSGRQFSNSRSEMNVSTLELGDSALYLCASSPTAGQGYNEQFFGPGTRLTVL.

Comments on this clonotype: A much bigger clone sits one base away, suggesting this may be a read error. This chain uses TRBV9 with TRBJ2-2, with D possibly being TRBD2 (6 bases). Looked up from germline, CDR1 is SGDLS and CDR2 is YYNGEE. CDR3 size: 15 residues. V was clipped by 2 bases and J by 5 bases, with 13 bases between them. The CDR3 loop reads CASSVGGTPTGELFF. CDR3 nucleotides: TGTGCCAGCAGCGTTGGCGGGACCCCTACCGGGGAGCTGTTTTTT.

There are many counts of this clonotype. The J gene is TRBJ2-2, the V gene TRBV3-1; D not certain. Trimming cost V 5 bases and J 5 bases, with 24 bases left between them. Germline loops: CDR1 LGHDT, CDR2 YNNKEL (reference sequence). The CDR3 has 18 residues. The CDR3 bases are TGTGCCAGCAGCTCTAGTCGTCCCATTTCAGGCTTGACCGGGGAGCTGTTTTTT. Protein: CASSSSRPISGLTGELFF.

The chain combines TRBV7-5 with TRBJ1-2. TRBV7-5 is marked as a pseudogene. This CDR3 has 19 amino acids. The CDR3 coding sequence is TGTACCTCTGCGCCAGAACGGCCCTCTGAAGTAGGAAAGACCTATGGCTACACCTTC. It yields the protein CTSAPERPSEVGKTYGYTF.

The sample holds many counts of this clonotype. CDR3 sequence: CASSQLTSGSSYEQYF. The CDR3 nucleotides read TGCGCCAGCAGCCAATTAACTAGCGGGAGCTCCTACGAGCAGTACTTC. V gene TRBV4-1 combines with J gene TRBJ2-7, with TRBD2 matching 11 bases. The V gene end was trimmed by 2 bases and the J gene end by 0 bases; junction bases not matched to a gene: 3. Germline-derived CDR1 and CDR2 are MGHRA and YSYEKL. The CDR3 is 16 residues long.

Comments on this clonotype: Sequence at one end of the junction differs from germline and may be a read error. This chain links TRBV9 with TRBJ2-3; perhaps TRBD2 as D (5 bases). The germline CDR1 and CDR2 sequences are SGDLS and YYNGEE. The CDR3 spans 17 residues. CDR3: CASSVGRDFYSIDTQYF. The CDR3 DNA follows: TGTGCCAGCAGCGTAGGCCGGGATTTTTATAGCATAGATACGCAGTATTTT.

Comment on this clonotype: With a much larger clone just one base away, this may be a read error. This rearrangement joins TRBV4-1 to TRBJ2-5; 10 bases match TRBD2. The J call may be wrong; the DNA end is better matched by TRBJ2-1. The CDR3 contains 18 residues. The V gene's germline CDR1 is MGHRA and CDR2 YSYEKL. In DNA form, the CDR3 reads TGCGCCAGCAGCCAGATCGTTACCGGGACTAGCGTGAGAGAGACCCAGTTCTTC. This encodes CASSQIVTGTSVRETQFF.

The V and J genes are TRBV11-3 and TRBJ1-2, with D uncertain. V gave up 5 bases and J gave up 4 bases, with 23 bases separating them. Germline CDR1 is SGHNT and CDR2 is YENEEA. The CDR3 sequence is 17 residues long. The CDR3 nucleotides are TGTGCCAGCAGCAAGGCGCCCGATCTCGGAAAGACCTATGGCTACACCTTC. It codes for CASSKAPDLGKTYGYTF.

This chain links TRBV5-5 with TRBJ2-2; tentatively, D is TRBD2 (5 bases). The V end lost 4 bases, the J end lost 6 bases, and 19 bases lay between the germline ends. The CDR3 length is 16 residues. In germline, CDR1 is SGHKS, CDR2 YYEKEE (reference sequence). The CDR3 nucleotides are TGTGCCAGCAGCCTCCGGGGATCAAGTTTGGCCGGGGAGCTGTTTTTT. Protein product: CASSLRGSSLAGELFF.

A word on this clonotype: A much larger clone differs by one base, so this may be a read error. Here the CDR3 reads CAGSVPNRDGKTYGYTF. The CDR3 nucleotides are TGTGCCGGCAGCGTACCAAACAGAGACGGAAAGACCTATGGCTACACCTTC. This chain joins TRBV7-2 and TRBJ1-2; no firm D call. The CDR3 extends over 17 amino acids. Germline CDR1 and CDR2: SGHTA and FQGNSA.

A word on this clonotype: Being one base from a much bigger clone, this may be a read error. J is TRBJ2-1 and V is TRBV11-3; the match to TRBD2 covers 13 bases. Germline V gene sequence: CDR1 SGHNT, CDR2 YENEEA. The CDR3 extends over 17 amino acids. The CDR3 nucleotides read TGTGCCAACAGCTTAGGAACTAGCGGGAGGGCCGTTAATGAGCAGTTCTTC. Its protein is CANSLGTSGRAVNEQFF.

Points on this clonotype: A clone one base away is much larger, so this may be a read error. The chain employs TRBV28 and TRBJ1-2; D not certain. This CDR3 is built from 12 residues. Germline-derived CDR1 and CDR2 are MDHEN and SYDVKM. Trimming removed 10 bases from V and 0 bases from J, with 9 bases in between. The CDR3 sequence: CATSGANYGYTF. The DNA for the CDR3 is TGTGCCACCTCGGGAGCTAACTATGGCTACACCTTC.

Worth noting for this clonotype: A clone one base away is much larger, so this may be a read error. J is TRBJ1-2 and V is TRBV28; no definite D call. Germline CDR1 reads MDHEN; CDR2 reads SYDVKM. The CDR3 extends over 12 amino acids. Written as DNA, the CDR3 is TGTACCAGCAGTTTATCCGGCTATGGCTACACCTTC. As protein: CTSSLSGYGYTF.

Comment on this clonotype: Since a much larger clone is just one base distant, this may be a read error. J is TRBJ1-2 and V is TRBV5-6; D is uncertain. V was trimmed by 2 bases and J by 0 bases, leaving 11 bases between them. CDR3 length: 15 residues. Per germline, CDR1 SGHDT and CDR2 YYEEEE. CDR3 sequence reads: CASSFTGTTNYGYTF. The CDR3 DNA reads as TGTGCCAGCAGCTTTACGGGCACAACTAACTATGGCTACACCTTC.